Sequencing of this T cell receptor (beta chain) was carried out in a study of patients and donors after allogeneic stem cell transplantation (dated by TCRdb to the early 2020s). Between the V and J ends, shortened by 4 bases and 3 bases respectively, the junction contains 12 bases. The CDR1 and CDR2 encoded by the germline V gene are KGHSH and LQKENI. Spanning cysteine to phenylalanine, the CDR3 consists of 15 amino acids. Kept here is only the CDR3 DNA, which spans 45 bases and is read in frame from base 1. This clonotype was seen a single time. Its specific antigen is unknown. No per-base quality is available; no much larger clone lies one base away. A single read constitutes weak evidence. Libraries came from RT-PCR. The sequencer was a NextSeq 550. The raw public reads went through TCRdb reprocessing: fastp at Q25, MiXCR clone calling, in-frame beta chains kept. Rows with a matching CDR3 protein are joined into one entry that keeps the most common DNA and genes. The sample table contains about 960,000 distinct CDR3 sequences; only one count was recorded for about 20% of them. The ten largest make up roughly 6% of the sample.

This sequence was found in a human donor who was either an allogeneic HSCT recipient or a stem cell or donor lymphocyte infusion donor (not recorded which). It is not recorded whose cells these are; they may come from a transplant donor. The chain was built from TRBV18 and TRBJ1-4, with the D gene not confidently named. The material sequenced was blood, either unsorted or a sorted T cell fraction (not recorded which). CDR3 sequence: CASSRELSANEKLFF. The nucleotide sequence is TGTGCCAGCTCACGCGAGTTGTCCGCTAATGAAAAACTGTTTTTT.